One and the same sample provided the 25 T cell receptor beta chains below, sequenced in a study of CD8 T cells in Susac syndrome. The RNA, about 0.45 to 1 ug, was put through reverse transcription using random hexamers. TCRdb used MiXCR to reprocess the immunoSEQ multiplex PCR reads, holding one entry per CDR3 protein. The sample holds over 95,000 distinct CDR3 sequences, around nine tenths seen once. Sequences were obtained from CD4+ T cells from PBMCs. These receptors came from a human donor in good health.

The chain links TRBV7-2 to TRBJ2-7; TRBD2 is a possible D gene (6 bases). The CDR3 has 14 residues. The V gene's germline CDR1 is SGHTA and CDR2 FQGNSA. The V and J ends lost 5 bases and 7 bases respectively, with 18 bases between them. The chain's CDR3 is CASSTSAGPKEQYF. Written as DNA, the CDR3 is TGTGCCAGCAGCACCTCCGCGGGACCCAAGGAGCAGTACTTC. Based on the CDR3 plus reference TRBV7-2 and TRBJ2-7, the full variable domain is GAGVSQSPSNKVTEKGKDVELRCDPISGHTALYWYRQSLGQGLEFLIYFQGNSAPDKSGLPSDRFSAERTGGSVSTLTIQRTQQEDSAVYLCASSTSAGPKEQYFGPGTRLTVT.

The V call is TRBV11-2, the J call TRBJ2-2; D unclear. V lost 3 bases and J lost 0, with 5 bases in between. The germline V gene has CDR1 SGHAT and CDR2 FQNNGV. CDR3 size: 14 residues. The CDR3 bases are TGTGCCAGCAGCTTGCTATCGAACACCGGGGAGCTGTTTTTT. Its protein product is CASSLLSNTGELFF.

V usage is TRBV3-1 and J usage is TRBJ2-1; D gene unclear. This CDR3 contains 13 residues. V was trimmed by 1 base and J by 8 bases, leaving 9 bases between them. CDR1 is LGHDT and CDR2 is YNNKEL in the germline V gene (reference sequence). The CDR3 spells CASSQVSVHEQFF. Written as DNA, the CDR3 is TGTGCCAGCAGCCAAGTATCAGTTCATGAGCAGTTCTTC.

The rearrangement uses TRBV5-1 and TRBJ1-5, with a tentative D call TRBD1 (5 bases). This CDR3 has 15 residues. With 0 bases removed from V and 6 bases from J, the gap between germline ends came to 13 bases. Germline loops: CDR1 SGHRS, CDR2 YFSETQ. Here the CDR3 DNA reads TGCGCCAGCAGCTTGGAGGGCAGGGAGGGTCAGCCCCAGCATTTT. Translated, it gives CASSLEGREGQPQHF.

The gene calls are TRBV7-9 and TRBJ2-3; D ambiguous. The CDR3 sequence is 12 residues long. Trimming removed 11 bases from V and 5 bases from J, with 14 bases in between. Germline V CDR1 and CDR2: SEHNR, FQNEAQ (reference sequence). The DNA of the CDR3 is TGTGCCTTCCAACCGTCGGGAGATACGCAGTATTTT. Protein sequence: CAFQPSGDTQYF.

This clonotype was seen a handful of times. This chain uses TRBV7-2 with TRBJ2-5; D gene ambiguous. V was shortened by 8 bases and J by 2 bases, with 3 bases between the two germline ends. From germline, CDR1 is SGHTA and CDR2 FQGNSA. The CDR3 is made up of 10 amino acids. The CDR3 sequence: CASGQETQYF. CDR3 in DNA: TGTGCCAGCGGACAAGAGACCCAGTACTTC. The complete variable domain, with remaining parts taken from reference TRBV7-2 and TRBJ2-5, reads GAGVSQSPSNKVTEKGKDVELRCDPISGHTALYWYRQSLGQGLEFLIYFQGNSAPDKSGLPSDRFSAERTGGSVSTLTIQRTQQEDSAVYLCASGQETQYFGPGTRLLVL.

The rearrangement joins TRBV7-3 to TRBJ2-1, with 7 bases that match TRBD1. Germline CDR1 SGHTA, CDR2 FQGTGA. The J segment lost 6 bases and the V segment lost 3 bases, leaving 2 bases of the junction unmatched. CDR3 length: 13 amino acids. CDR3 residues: CASSFPGGNEQFF. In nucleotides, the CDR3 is TGTGCCAGCAGCTTCCCAGGGGGCAATGAGCAGTTCTTC.

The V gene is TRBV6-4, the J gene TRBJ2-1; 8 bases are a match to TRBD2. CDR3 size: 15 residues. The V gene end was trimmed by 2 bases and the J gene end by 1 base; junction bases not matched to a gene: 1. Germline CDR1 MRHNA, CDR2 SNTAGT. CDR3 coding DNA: TGTGCCAGCAGTGACACTAGCGGTTCCTACAATGAGCAGTTCTTC. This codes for CASSDTSGSYNEQFF.

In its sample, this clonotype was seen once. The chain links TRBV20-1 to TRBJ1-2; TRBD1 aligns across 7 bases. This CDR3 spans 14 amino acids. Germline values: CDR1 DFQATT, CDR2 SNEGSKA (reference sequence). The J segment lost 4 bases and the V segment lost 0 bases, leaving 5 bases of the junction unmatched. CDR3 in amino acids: CSARDIDRVYGYTF. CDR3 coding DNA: TGCAGTGCTAGAGATATCGACAGGGTCTATGGCTACACCTTC.

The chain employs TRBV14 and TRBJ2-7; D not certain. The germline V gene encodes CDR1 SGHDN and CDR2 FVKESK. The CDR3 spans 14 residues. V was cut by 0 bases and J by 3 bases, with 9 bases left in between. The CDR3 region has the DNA TGTGCCAGCAGCCAAGATCCGAGTGGCTACGAGCAGTACTTC. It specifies CASSQDPSGYEQYF.

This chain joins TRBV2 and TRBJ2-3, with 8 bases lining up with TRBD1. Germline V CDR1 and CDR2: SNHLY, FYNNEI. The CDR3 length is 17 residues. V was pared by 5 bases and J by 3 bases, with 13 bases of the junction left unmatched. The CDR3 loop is CASSPSPGQGSTDTQYF. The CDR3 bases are TGTGCCAGCAGTCCCTCCCCCGGACAGGGAAGTACAGATACGCAGTATTTT.

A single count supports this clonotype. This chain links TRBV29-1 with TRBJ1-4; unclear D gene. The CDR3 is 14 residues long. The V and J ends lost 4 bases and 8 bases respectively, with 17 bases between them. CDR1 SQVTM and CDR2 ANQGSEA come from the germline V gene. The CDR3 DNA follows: TGCAGCGTTGGCGGGTCGGGTCTAGGGGAAAAACTGTTTTTT. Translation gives CSVGGSGLGEKLFF.

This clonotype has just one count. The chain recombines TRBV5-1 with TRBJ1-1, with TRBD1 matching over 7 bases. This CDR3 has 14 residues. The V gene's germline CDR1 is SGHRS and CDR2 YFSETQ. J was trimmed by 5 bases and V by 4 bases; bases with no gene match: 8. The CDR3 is CASSADRADTEAFF. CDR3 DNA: TGCGCCAGCAGCGCTGACAGGGCGGATACTGAAGCTTTCTTT.

CDR3 coding DNA: TGTGCCAGCAGCTTAGATCCCGGCCCAAACACTGAAGCTTTCTTT. It yields the protein CASSLDPGPNTEAFF. The genes are TRBV11-2 and TRBJ1-1; no reliable D call. The V end lost 0 bases, the J end lost 2 bases, and 10 bases lay between the germline ends. The CDR3 is made up of 15 amino acids. Per germline, CDR1 SGHAT and CDR2 FQNNGV.

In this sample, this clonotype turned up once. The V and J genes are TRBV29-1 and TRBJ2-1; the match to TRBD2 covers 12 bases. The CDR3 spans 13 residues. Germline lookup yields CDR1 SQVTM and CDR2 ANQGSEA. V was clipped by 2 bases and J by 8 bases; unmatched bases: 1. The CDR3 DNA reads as TGCAGCGTTGAACTAGCGGGAGGGTATGAGCAGTTCTTC. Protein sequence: CSVELAGGYEQFF.

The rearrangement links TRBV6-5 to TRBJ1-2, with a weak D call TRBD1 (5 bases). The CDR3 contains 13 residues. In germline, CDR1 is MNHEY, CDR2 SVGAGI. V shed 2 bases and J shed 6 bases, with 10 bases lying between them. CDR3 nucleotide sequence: TGTGCCAGCAGTTACGCCAGGGTACATGGCTACACCTTC. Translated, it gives CASSYARVHGYTF.

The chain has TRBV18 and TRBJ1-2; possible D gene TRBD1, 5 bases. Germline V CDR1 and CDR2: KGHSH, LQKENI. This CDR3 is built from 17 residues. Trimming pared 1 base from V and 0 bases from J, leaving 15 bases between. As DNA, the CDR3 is TGTGCCAGCTCACCACAGAGTCCAGGGAACACTAACTATGGCTACACCTTC. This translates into CASSPQSPGNTNYGYTF.

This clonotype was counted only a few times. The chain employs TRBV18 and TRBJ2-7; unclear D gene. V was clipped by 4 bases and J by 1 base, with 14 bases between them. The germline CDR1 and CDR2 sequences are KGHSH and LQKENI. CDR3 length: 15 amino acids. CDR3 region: CASSLPGSLSYEQYF. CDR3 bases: TGTGCCAGCTCACTTCCGGGTAGCCTATCCTACGAGCAGTACTTC.

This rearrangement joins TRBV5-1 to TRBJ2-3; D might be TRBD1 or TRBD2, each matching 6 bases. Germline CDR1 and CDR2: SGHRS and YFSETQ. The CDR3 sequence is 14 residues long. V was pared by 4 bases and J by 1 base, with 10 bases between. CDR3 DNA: TGCGCCAGCAGCCGGGGGCTTCGCACAGATACGCAGTATTTT. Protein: CASSRGLRTDTQYF.

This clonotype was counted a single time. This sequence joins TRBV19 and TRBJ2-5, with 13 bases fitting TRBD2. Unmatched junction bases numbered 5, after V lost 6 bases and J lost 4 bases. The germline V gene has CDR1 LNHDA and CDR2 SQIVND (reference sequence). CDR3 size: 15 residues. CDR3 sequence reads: CASSQGLAGRETQYF. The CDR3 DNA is TGTGCCAGTAGCCAGGGACTAGCGGGACGAGAGACCCAGTACTTC. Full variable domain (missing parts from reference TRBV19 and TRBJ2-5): DGGITQSPKYLFRKEGQNVTLSCEQNLNHDAMYWYRQDPGQGLRLIYYSQIVNDFQKGDIAEGYSVSREKKESFPLTVTSAQKNPTAFYLCASSQGLAGRETQYFGPGTRLLVL.

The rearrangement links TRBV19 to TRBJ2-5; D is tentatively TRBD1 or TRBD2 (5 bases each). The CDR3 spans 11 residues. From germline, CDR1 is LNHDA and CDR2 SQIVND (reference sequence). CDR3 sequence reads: CEGPMKETQYF. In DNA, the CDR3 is TGTGAGGGACCCATGAAAGAGACCCAGTACTTC.

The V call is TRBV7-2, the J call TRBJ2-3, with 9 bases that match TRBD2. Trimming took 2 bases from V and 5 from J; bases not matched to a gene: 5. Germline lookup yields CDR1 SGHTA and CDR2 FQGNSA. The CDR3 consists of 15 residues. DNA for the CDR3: TGTGCCAGCAGCTTATCGGGGCGGGGGGGAGATACGCAGTATTTT. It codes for CASSLSGRGGDTQYF. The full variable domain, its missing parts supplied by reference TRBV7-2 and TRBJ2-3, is GAGVSQSPSNKVTEKGKDVELRCDPISGHTALYWYRQSLGQGLEFLIYFQGNSAPDKSGLPSDRFSAERTGGSVSTLTIQRTQQEDSAVYLCASSLSGRGGDTQYFGPGTRLTVL.

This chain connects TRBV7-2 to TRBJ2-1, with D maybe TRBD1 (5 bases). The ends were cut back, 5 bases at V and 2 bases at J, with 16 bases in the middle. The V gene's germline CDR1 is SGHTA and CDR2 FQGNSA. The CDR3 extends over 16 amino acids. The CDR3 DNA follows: TGTGCCAGCAGCGGGGCCACAGGACCCCCCTACAATGAGCAGTTCTTC. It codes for CASSGATGPPYNEQFF.

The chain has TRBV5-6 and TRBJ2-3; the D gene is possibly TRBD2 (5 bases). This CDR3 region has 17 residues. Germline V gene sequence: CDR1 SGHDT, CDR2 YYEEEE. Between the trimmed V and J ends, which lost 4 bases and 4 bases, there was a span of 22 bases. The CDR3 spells CASSSRWRLGLADTQYF. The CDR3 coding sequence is TGTGCCAGCAGCAGTCGATGGAGGCTAGGGCTAGCAGATACGCAGTATTTT.

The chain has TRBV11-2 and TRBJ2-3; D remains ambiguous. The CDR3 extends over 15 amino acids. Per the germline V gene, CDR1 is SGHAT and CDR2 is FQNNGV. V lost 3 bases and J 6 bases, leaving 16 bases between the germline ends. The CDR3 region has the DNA TGTGCCAGCAGCTTGCAAATGTTCACTTCGGATACGCAGTATTTT. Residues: CASSLQMFTSDTQYF. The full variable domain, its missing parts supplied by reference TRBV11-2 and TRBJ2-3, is EAGVAQSPRYKIIEKRQSVAFWCNPISGHATLYWYQQILGQGPKLLIQFQNNGVVDDSQLPKDRFSAERLKGVDSTLKIQPAKLEDSAVYLCASSLQMFTSDTQYFGPGTRLTVL.